This is a list of T cell receptor beta chains from one sample in a study of T cells in Graves' hyperthyroidism and ophthalmopathy. TCRdb re-derived calls from the multiplex PCR reads in MiXCR, one entry per CDR3 protein. This table has 500,000 to 550,000 distinct CDR3 sequences, less than 25% appearing once. The sample taken for sequencing was blood. These receptors came from a man between 18 and 29 years old with Graves' hyperthyroidism. CDR3s include the opening cysteine and the closing phenylalanine or tryptophan. Fields, in order: D gene, V gene, J gene, clone size, CDR3 DNA, CDR3 protein. The D gene is left open where the match is weak. The size entry is marked missing in some rows and otherwise reads once, few, many or a size class.

-	TRBV12-3/TRBV12-4	TRBJ2-7	-	TGTGCCAGCAGTTTCTCTAGCGCAACCTACGAGCAGTACTTC	CASSFSSATYEQYF
TRBD1	TRBV12-3/TRBV12-4	TRBJ1-2	-	TGTGCCAGCAGTCATACAGGGGGTGATGGCTACACCTTC	CASSHTGGDGYTF
-	TRBV27	TRBJ1-1	-	TGTGCCAGCAGGGTTTCGGGACACCCGAACACTGAAGCTTTCTTT	CASRVSGHPNTEAFF
-	TRBV6-8	TRBJ2-1	few	TGTGCCAGCAGTTACTGTCCCCCAGTCTCCAATGAGCAGTTCTTC	CASSYCPPVSNEQFF
-	TRBV11-2	TRBJ1-1	many	TGTGCCAGCAGCAAAGGGGCAATGAACACTGAAGCTTTCTTT	CASSKGAMNTEAFF
TRBD1	TRBV27	TRBJ1-2	many	TGTGCCAGCAGTCCGGGACAGGGACGTGGCTACACCTTC	CASSPGQGRGYTF
-	TRBV11-2	TRBJ1-1	many	TGTGCCAGCAGCTTACTGACCCCCGGCGAGGGGAACACTGAAGCTTTCTTT	CASSLLTPGEGNTEAFF
-	TRBV6-1	TRBJ1-1	many	TGTGCCAGCATCCCGAATCCAACGGGGGGAACTGAAGCTTTCTTT	CASIPNPTGGTEAFF
-	TRBV20-1	TRBJ1-1	many	TGCAGTGCTAGTCTAGGCGGTGGGACTGAAGCTTTCTTT	CSASLGGGTEAFF
-	TRBV25-1	TRBJ2-5	few	TGTGCCAGCAGTGGGAGTCTAGGAACCCAGTACTTC	CASSGSLGTQYF
-	TRBV6-2/TRBV6-3	TRBJ1-1	-	TGTGCCAGCAGCCCCCTTCGGGGGGCGGCGATGAACACTGAAGCTTTCTTT	CASSPLRGAAMNTEAFF
-	TRBV6-1	TRBJ2-7	-	TGTGCCAGTCACCAGGGGACTTCCTACGAGCAGTACTTC	CASHQGTSYEQYF
TRBD1	TRBV27	TRBJ2-7	-	TGTGCCAGCAGTTCCACAGGGGCTAGACCCTACGAGCAGTACTTC	CASSSTGARPYEQYF
TRBD1	TRBV10-3	TRBJ1-1	few	TGTGCCATCAGTAAACCGGGACAGGGGGCGAACACTGAAGCTTTCTTT	CAISKPGQGANTEAFF
-	TRBV5-1	TRBJ2-7	-	TGCGCCAGCCGTATCAGGACAGAGTCCTACGAGCAGTACTTC	CASRIRTESYEQYF
TRBD1	TRBV28	TRBJ1-5	many	TGTGCCAGCAGACAAACAGGGGTTTGGGGGAATCAGCCCCAGCATTTT	CASRQTGVWGNQPQHF
-	TRBV6-5	TRBJ2-7	-	TGTGCCAGCAAGTTAAGACAGGGGACTAACGAGCAGTACTTC	CASKLRQGTNEQYF
-	TRBV29-1	TRBJ2-7	-	TGCAGCGTCCAGGGGATGGGGGAGGGGGAGCAGTACTTC	CSVQGMGEGEQYF
-	TRBV20-1	TRBJ2-7	many	TGCAGTGCTAGAGGAGCCCTAGCTTCCTACGAGCAGTACTTC	CSARGALASYEQYF
-	TRBV12-3/TRBV12-4	TRBJ1-2	-	TGTGCCAGCAGCGACGGACAGAGATATGGCTACACCTTC	CASSDGQRYGYTF
-	TRBV6-1	TRBJ2-2	-	TGTGCCAGCAGTGAAGGGACAGACAACACCAGGGAGCTGTTTTTT	CASSEGTDNTRELFF
TRBD1	TRBV20-1	TRBJ2-7	many	TGCAGTGCTAGATTTCAGGGGGCTGGAGAGCAGTACTTC	CSARFQGAGEQYF
-	TRBV6-1	TRBJ2-7	few	TGTGCCAGCAGGGAGAGCCTCGCCCGGGAGCAGTACTTC	CASRESLAREQYF
-	TRBV19	TRBJ2-6	many	TGTGCCAGTACGGGCGGAATGGTCTGGGCCAACGTCCTGACTTTC	CASTGGMVWANVLTF
-	TRBV11-2	TRBJ1-1	-	TGTGCCAGCAGCTTAGGGGGGGGCAGCATAGAAGCTTTCTTT	CASSLGGGSIEAFF
-	TRBV28	TRBJ1-3	few	TGTGCCAGCAGTTTAAGGAAGCGGGGGGCATCTGGAAACACCATATATTTT	CASSLRKRGASGNTIYF
-	TRBV27	TRBJ1-5	many	TGTGCCAGCAGTTTTAAACAGGGAGACAATCAGCCCCAGCATTTT	CASSFKQGDNQPQHF
TRBD2	TRBV6-1	TRBJ2-2	few	TGTGCCAGCAGCCTACTAGCGACGCCCGGGGAGCTGTTTTTT	CASSLLATPGELFF
-	TRBV25-1	TRBJ1-2	few	TGTGCCAGCAGTGAACGCCACAGGGACGGCTACACCTTC	CASSERHRDGYTF
TRBD1	TRBV5-1	TRBJ1-1	many	TGCGCCAGCAGCTTGGAGACAGGGATGAACACTGAAGCTTTCTTT	CASSLETGMNTEAFF
TRBD1	TRBV4-2	TRBJ1-1	many	TGTGCCAGCAGCCAAGGCACAGGGGAAAGGGACACTGAAGCTTTCTTT	CASSQGTGERDTEAFF
-	TRBV12-3/TRBV12-4	TRBJ1-1	-	TGTGCCAGCAGTTTTAACAGGAGGATTGGTGAAGCTTTCTTT	CASSFNRRIGEAFF
-	TRBV7-2	TRBJ2-7	-	TGTGCCAGCAGCCACGACGGGAGTGAGGACTGGGAGCAGTACTTC	CASSHDGSEDWEQYF
TRBD1	TRBV28	TRBJ2-2	many	TGTGCCAGCAGTTCACCCCCGACAGGGCGCAGGGACACCGGGGAGCTGTTTTTT	CASSSPPTGRRDTGELFF
-	TRBV30	TRBJ1-1	many	TGTGCCTGGTTACGGAGAAACACTGAAGCTTTCTTT	CAWLRRNTEAFF
TRBD1	TRBV9	TRBJ1-5	few	TGTGCCAGCAGCGAGACAGGGCGCTTGAATCAGCCCCAGCATTTT	CASSETGRLNQPQHF
TRBD1	TRBV6-2/TRBV6-3	TRBJ2-7	-	TGTGCCAGCAGTTACTCGCTGGACAGGGTCGGCGAGCAGTACTTC	CASSYSLDRVGEQYF
TRBD2	TRBV6-1	TRBJ2-7	-	TGTGCCAGCAGCCTGAGCGGGAGAGAACTCTACGAGCAGTACTTC	CASSLSGRELYEQYF
-	TRBV28	TRBJ1-6	many	TGTGCCAGCAGTCCGCAGCCGATCTATAATTCACCCCTCCACTTT	CASSPQPIYNSPLHF
-	TRBV27	TRBJ1-2	many	TGTGCCAGCAGTCCATTCATAGGAGTGAACTATGGCTACACCTTC	CASSPFIGVNYGYTF
TRBD1	TRBV6-5	TRBJ2-1	many	TGTGCCAGCAGTTACGGACAGGGGAGCTCCTACAATGAGCAGTTCTTC	CASSYGQGSSYNEQFF
TRBD1	TRBV28	TRBJ1-2	many	TGTGCCAGCAGTACCAGGGGGCTTGACTATGGCTACACCTTC	CASSTRGLDYGYTF
-	TRBV4-1	TRBJ1-5	-	TGCGCCAGCAGCCCCCCATTTCATCAGCCCCAGCATTTT	CASSPPFHQPQHF